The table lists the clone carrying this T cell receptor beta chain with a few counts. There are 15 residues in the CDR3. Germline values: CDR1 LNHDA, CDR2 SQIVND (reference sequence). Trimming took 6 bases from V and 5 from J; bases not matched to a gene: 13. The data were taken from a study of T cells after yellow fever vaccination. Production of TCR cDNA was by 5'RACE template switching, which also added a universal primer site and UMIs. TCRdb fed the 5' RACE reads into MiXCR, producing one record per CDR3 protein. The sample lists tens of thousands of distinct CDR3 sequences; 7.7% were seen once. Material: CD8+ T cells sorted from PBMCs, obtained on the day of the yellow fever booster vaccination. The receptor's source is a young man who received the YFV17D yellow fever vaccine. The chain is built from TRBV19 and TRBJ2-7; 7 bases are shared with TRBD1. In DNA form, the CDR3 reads TGTGCCAGTAGCCCGACCGGGACAGAGACCCACGAGCAGTACTTC. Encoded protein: CASSPTGTETHEQYF.